This TCR beta chain was profiled in a study of spatial heterogeneity in lung cancer. The ends lost 6 bases at V and 0 bases at J; junction bases unmatched: 18. Germline assignment: CDR1 SGHAT and CDR2 FQNNGV. This CDR3 spans 20 amino acids. Unique molecular identifiers, one per molecule, were present on every TCR cDNA molecule. TCRdb reprocessed the 5' RACE reads via MiXCR and lists one record per CDR3 protein. Here the sample spans about 13,000 distinct CDR3 sequences, about a tenth being singletons. The time point was: sample taken at primary tumor resection. Unsorted tumor, nontumor lung tissue or cryopreserved PBMC supplied the whole RNA.

The rearrangement links TRBV11-2 to TRBJ1-1, with TRBD1 matching over 11 bases. The origin of this receptor is a male donor with early-stage non-small cell lung cancer. The sample was PBMCs, taken at surgery. The CDR3 here is CASRPTLRGQGVYMNTEAFF. The DNA of the CDR3 is TGTGCCAGCAGACCGACTCTTCGGGGACAGGGGGTCTACATGAACACTGAAGCTTTCTTT.